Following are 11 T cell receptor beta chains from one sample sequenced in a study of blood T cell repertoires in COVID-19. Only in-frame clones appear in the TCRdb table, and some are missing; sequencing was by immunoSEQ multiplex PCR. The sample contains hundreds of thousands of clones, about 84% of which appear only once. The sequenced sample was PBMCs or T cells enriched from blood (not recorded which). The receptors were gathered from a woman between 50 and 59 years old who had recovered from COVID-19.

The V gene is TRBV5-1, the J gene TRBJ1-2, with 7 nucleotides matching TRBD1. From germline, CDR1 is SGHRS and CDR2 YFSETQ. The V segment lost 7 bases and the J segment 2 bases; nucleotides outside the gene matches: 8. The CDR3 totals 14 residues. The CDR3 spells CASGPGTANYGYTF. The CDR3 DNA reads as TGCGCCAGCGGACCCGGGACAGCCAACTATGGCTACACCTTC.

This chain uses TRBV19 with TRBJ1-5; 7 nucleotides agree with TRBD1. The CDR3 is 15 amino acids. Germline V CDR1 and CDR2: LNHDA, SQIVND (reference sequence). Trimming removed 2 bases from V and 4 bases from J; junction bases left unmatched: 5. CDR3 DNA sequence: TGTGCCAGTAGTATACTGGGGGACAGAAATCAGCCCCAGCATTTT. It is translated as CASSILGDRNQPQHF.

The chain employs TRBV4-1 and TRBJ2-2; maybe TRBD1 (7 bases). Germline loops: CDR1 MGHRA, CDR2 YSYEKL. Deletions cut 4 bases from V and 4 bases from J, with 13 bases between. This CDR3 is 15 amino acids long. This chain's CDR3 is CASSLEGASTGELFF. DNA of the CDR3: TGCGCCAGCAGCCTGGAGGGGGCTAGCACCGGGGAGCTGTTTTTT.

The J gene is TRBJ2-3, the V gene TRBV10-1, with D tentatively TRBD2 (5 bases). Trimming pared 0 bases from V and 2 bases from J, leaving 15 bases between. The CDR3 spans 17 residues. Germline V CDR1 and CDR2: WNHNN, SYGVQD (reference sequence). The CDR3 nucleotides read TGCGCCAGCAGTGAGTCAGGACTCCCGGCCGCCACAGATACGCAGTATTTT. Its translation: CASSESGLPAATDTQYF.

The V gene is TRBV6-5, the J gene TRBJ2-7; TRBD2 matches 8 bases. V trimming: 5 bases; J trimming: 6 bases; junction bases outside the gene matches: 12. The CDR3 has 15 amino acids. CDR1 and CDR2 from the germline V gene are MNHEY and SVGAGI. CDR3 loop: CASSLGLGVVGEQYF. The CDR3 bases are TGTGCCAGCAGTCTGGGACTAGGGGTAGTGGGCGAGCAGTACTTC.

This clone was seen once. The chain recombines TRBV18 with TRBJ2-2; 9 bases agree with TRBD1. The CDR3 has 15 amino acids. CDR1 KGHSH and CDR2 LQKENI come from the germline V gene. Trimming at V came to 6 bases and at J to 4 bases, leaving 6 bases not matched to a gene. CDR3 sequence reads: CASSRDRVPTGELFF. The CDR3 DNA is TGTGCCAGCTCCCGGGACAGGGTCCCCACCGGGGAGCTGTTTTTT. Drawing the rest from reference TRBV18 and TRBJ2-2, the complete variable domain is NAGVMQNPRHLVRRRGQEARLRCSPMKGHSHVYWYRQLPEEGLKFMVYLQKENIIDESGMPKERFSAEFPKEGPSILRIQQVVRGDSAAYFCASSRDRVPTGELFFGEGSRLTVL.

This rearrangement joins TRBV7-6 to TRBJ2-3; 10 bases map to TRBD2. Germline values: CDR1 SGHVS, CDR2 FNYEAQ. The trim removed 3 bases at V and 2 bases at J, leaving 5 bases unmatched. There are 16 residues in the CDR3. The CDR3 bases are TGTGCCAGCAGCTTCCTACTAGCGGGGAACACAGATACGCAGTATTTT. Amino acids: CASSFLLAGNTDTQYF.

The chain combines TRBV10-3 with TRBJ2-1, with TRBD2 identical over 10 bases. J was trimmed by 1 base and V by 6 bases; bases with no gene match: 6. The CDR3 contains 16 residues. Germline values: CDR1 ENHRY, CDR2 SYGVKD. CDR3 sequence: CAIRGTSAQSYNEQFF. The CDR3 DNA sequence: TGTGCCATCAGGGGGACTAGCGCCCAGTCCTACAATGAGCAGTTCTTC.

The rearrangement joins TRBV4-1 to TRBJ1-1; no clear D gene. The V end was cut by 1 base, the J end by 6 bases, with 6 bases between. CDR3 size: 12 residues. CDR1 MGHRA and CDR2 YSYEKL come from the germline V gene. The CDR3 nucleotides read TGCGCCAGCAGCCAAGTTTTCGCTGAAGCTTTCTTT. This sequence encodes CASSQVFAEAFF.

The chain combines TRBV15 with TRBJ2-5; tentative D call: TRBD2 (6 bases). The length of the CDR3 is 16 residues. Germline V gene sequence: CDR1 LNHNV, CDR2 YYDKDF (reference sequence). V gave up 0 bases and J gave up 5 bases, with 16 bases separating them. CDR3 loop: CATSRDLARGAETQYF. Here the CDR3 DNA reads TGTGCCACCAGCAGAGATTTGGCGCGCGGGGCGGAGACCCAGTACTTC. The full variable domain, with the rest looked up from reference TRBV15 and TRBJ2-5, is DAMVIQNPRYQVTQFGKPVTLSCSQTLNHNVMYWYQQKSSQAPKLLFHYYDKDFNNEADTPDNFQSRRPNTSFCFLDIRSPGLGDTAMYLCATSRDLARGAETQYFGPGTRLLVL.

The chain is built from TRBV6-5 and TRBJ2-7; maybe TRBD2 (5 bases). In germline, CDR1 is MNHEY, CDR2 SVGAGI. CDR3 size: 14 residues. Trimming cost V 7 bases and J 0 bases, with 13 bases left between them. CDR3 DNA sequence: TGTGCCAGCAAGGAGCGTGGGAGCTCCTACGAGCAGTACTTC. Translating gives CASKERGSSYEQYF.